The 22 T cell receptor beta chains below were found in one sample sequenced in a study of blood T cell repertoires in COVID-19. Libraries were prepared by immunoSEQ multiplex PCR; TCRdb keeps only in-frame clonotypes and omits some of them. The data contain about 200,000 clones, approximately 78% of them singletons. Sequencing was carried out using peripheral blood. These receptors were taken from a woman older than 75 with COVID-19, enrolled during active disease.

The V gene is TRBV30, the J gene TRBJ2-7, with unresolved D. Germline CDR1 reads GTSNPN; CDR2 reads SVGIG (reference sequence). The CDR3 has 11 residues. V was shortened by 2 bases and J by 7 bases, with 9 bases between the two germline ends. The CDR3 sequence is CAWSIVREQYF. The CDR3 nucleotides read TGTGCCTGGAGTATAGTTCGGGAGCAGTACTTC. The variable domain in full, with the rest retrieved from reference TRBV30 and TRBJ2-7, is SQTIHQWPATLVQPVGSPLSLECTVEGTSNPNLYWYRQAAGRGLQLLFYSVGIGQISSEVPQNLSASRPQDRQFILSSKKLLLSDSGFYLCAWSIVREQYFGPGTRLTVT.

The V and J genes are TRBV21-1 and TRBJ1-1; TRBD1 is taken as the D call from the table, unchecked against the DNA. TRBV21-1 is designated a pseudogene. The length of the CDR3 is 15 residues. This CDR3 is CASSKGDILNTEAFF. CDR3 coding DNA: TGTGCCAGCAGCAAAGGAGACATATTGAACACTGAAGCTTTCTTT.

The gene calls are TRBV18 and TRBJ1-4; possibly TRBD1 for D (5 bases). Trimming cost V 3 bases and J 8 bases, with 13 bases left between them. The length of the CDR3 is 14 residues. Germline V lookup: CDR1 KGHSH, CDR2 LQKENI. CDR3 nucleotides: TGTGCCAGCTCACCGGTTGCAGGGCAGGAAAAACTGTTTTTT. Residues: CASSPVAGQEKLFF.

The rearrangement joins TRBV11-2 to TRBJ1-6, with D possibly being TRBD1 (5 bases). Trimming took off 0 bases at V and 7 bases at J, with 7 bases between the two ends. This CDR3 spans 14 amino acids. Germline V gives CDR1 SGHAT, CDR2 FQNNGV. Here the CDR3 reads CASSLEPGNSPLHF. In nucleotides, the CDR3 is TGTGCCAGCAGCTTAGAACCAGGGAATTCACCCCTCCACTTT.

The chain recombines TRBV10-1 with TRBJ1-1; 7 nucleotides line up with TRBD1. V trimming: 5 bases; J trimming: 12 bases; junction bases outside the gene matches: 9. The germline CDR1 and CDR2 sequences are WNHNN and SYGVQD (reference sequence). CDR3 size: 12 residues. The CDR3 region is CASSQVGGKTFF. The CDR3 coding sequence is TGCGCCAGCAGTCAGGTAGGGGGCAAGACTTTCTTT.

Concerning this clone itself: Distinct nucleotide sequences in the sample also encode this CDR3. J is TRBJ2-1 and V is TRBV18, with 7 bases fitting TRBD1. The CDR3 sequence is 15 residues long. Trimming took 1 base from V and 2 from J; bases not matched to a gene: 2. The V gene's germline CDR1 is KGHSH and CDR2 LQKENI. The CDR3 DNA is TGTGCCAGCTCACCACAGAGGGGGCCCTACAATGAGCAGTTCTTC. This gives the protein CASSPQRGPYNEQFF.

The CDR3 bases are TGCGCCAGCAGCCATGCGGTTGGTCAGCCCCAGCATTTT. Encoded protein: CASSHAVGQPQHF. The chain joins TRBV4-3 to TRBJ1-5; D is uncertain. The CDR3 contains 13 residues. CDR1 is LGHNA, CDR2 YSLEER, per germline. V lost 3 bases, J lost 6 bases, and 9 bases lay in between.

This clone was seen once. The chain combines TRBV7-8 with TRBJ1-1; possibly TRBD1 for D (5 bases). Germline values: CDR1 SGHVS, CDR2 FQNEAQ. V shed 3 bases and J shed 0 bases, with 14 bases lying between them. The CDR3 has 16 residues. CDR3 residues: CASSFKGAGLNTEAFF. The CDR3 nucleotides are TGTGCCAGCAGCTTCAAAGGGGCTGGGTTGAACACTGAAGCTTTCTTT.

The V gene is TRBV25-1, the J gene TRBJ2-5; D ambiguous. CDR1 and CDR2 (germline): MGHDK, SYGVNS. The CDR3 is made up of 13 amino acids. V was pared by 2 bases and J by 1 base, with 5 bases between. Here the CDR3 DNA reads TGTGCCAGCAGTGAACACGGCCAAGAGACCCAGTACTTC. Translated, it gives CASSEHGQETQYF.

The V gene is TRBV4-1, the J gene TRBJ2-5, with a weak D call TRBD1 (6 bases). CDR1 is MGHRA, CDR2 YSYEKL, per germline. This CDR3 region has 17 residues. The germline V and J ends were trimmed by 1 base and 1 base, with 16 bases remaining between them. The chain's CDR3 is CASSQGFGQNIQETQYF. The DNA of the CDR3 is TGCGCCAGCAGCCAAGGATTTGGACAGAACATCCAAGAGACCCAGTACTTC.

On this clone itself: Other DNA sequences in the same sample also yield this CDR3. V usage is TRBV18 and J usage is TRBJ1-2, with no clear D. Trimming pared 0 bases from V and 4 bases from J, leaving 6 bases between. From germline, CDR1 is KGHSH and CDR2 LQKENI. The CDR3 length is 13 residues. The DNA of the CDR3 is TGTGCCAGCTCACCACCGGGAGGCTATGGCTACACCTTC. Translating gives CASSPPGGYGYTF.

The V and J genes are TRBV5-4 and TRBJ1-1; TRBD1 matches 7 bases. The V and J ends lost 5 bases and 1 base, in that order; junction bases with no gene match: 8. Germline-derived CDR1 and CDR2 are SGHNT and YYREEE (reference sequence). The CDR3 length is 15 residues. The CDR3 DNA reads as TGTGCCAGCAGAACAAGACAGGGCCAGAACACTGAAGCTTTCTTT. Its protein is CASRTRQGQNTEAFF. The full variable domain, its missing parts supplied by reference TRBV5-4 and TRBJ1-1, is ETGVTQSPTHLIKTRGQQVTLRCSSQSGHNTVSWYQQALGQGPQFIFQYYREEENGRGNFPPRFSGLQFPNYSSELNVNALELDDSALYLCASRTRQGQNTEAFFGQGTRLTVV.

The chain has TRBV6-2 or TRBV6-3 and TRBJ2-7, with a weak D call TRBD1 (5 bases). The germline CDR1 and CDR2 sequences are MNHEY and SVGEGT. V lost 2 bases and J 0 bases, leaving 11 bases between the germline ends. CDR3 size: 15 residues. In DNA, the CDR3 is TGTGCCAGCAGTTACGGTCAGGGCAGCTCCTACGAGCAGTACTTC. Protein: CASSYGQGSSYEQYF.

The rearrangement joins TRBV7-2 to TRBJ1-5; 7 nucleotides line up with TRBD1. The CDR3 is 14 amino acids. V lost 4 bases to trimming and J lost 1 base; unmatched junction nucleotides: 1. Germline V gene sequence: CDR1 SGHTA, CDR2 FQGNSA. CDR3 loop: CASSSQGSNQPQHF. The CDR3 DNA is TGTGCCAGCAGCTCACAGGGGAGCAATCAGCCCCAGCATTTT.

The chain joins TRBV7-3 to TRBJ1-3, with TRBD1 identical over 7 bases. Unmatched junction bases numbered 4, after V lost 0 bases and J lost 2 bases. Germline CDR1 is SGHTA and CDR2 is FQGTGA. This CDR3 is built from 16 residues. CDR3 nucleotide sequence: TGTGCCAGCAGCTTAACGGGGACAGCGGCTGGAAACACCATATATTTT. Encoded protein: CASSLTGTAAGNTIYF. The full variable domain, in which reference TRBV7-3 and TRBJ1-3 provide the parts outside the CDR3, is GAGVSQTPSNKVTEKGKYVELRCDPISGHTALYWYRQSLGQGPEFLIYFQGTGAADDSGLPNDRFFAVRPEGSVSTLKIQRTERGDSAVYLCASSLTGTAAGNTIYFGEGSWLTVV.

V usage is TRBV12-3 or TRBV12-4 and J usage is TRBJ2-5; D call uncertain. V lost 6 bases and J 5 bases, leaving 13 bases between the germline ends. This CDR3 comprises 13 residues. CDR3 region: CASRDSVHETQYF. The DNA of the CDR3 is TGTGCCAGCAGAGACTCCGTCCATGAGACCCAGTACTTC.

The J gene is TRBJ1-2, the V gene TRBV19; 10 nucleotides match TRBD1. The CDR3 spans 16 residues. V gave up 1 base and J gave up 6 bases; unmatched junction bases: 8. CDR1 and CDR2 (germline): LNHDA, SQIVND (reference sequence). CDR3 sequence reads: CASSIGRTGGSNGYTF. Here the CDR3 DNA reads TGTGCCAGTAGTATAGGCCGGACAGGGGGGAGCAATGGCTACACCTTC.

The chain joins TRBV5-1 to TRBJ2-1, with TRBD2 matching over 9 bases. The CDR3 spans 15 residues. V lost 0 bases, J lost 8 bases, and 6 bases stayed unmatched. From germline, CDR1 is SGHRS and CDR2 YFSETQ. The CDR3 DNA follows: TGCGCCAGCAGCTTGGCGGCTAGCGGGGAATATGAGCAGTTCTTC. Translation: CASSLAASGEYEQFF.

The chain combines TRBV28 with TRBJ1-1; TRBD1 aligns across 7 bases. The CDR3 runs 15 residues. Germline-derived CDR1 and CDR2 are MDHEN and SYDVKM. V was pared by 6 bases and J by 0 bases, with 7 bases of the junction left unmatched. The CDR3 is CASRPRTGLNTEAFF. The CDR3 coding sequence is TGTGCCAGCAGACCCCGGACAGGTCTGAACACTGAAGCTTTCTTT.

For this clone: The sample contains more than one DNA sequence encoding this CDR3. V and J are TRBV5-1 and TRBJ2-7; 8 nucleotides match TRBD1. Germline V lookup: CDR1 SGHRS, CDR2 YFSETQ. CDR3 size: 14 residues. After removal of 3 bases from V and 4 bases from J, the junction contained 6 bases not matched to a gene. The CDR3 spells CASSSGTGSYEQYF. CDR3 DNA sequence: TGCGCCAGCAGCTCCGGGACAGGCTCTTACGAGCAGTACTTC. The full variable domain, rest sourced from reference TRBV5-1 and TRBJ2-7, is KAGVTQTPRYLIKTRGQQVTLSCSPISGHRSVSWYQQTPGQGLQFLFEYFSETQRNKGNFPGRFSGRQFSNSRSEMNVSTLELGDSALYLCASSSGTGSYEQYFGPGTRLTVT.

The table lists this clone with a count of one. The chain links TRBV9 to TRBJ1-6; possibly TRBD1 for D (6 bases). V lost 2 bases and J lost 7, with 13 bases in between. This CDR3 is 15 amino acids long. Per the germline V gene, CDR1 is SGDLS and CDR2 is YYNGEE. CDR3 amino acids: CASSVEGGLNSPLHF. CDR3 sequence (DNA): TGTGCCAGCAGCGTGGAGGGGGGGCTGAATTCACCCCTCCACTTT.

The chain has TRBV7-8 and TRBJ2-5; 13 nucleotides line up with TRBD2. The length of the CDR3 is 16 residues. The germline V gene encodes CDR1 SGHVS and CDR2 FQNEAQ. The V and J ends lost 3 bases and 4 bases, in that order; junction bases with no gene match: 5. DNA for the CDR3: TGTGCCAGCAGCTTGGGTACTAGCGGGAGGGGAGAGACCCAGTACTTC. Protein sequence: CASSLGTSGRGETQYF.